A single sample gave rise to the 28 T cell receptor beta chains below, sequenced in a study of glioma-infiltrating T cells after dendritic cell vaccination. Assay: immunoSEQ multiplex PCR; the TCRdb copy retains only in-frame clones and omits some. In the table there are 90,000 or so clones, approximately 78% of which are singletons. Time point meaning: after dendritic cell vaccination, including at tumor progression/relapse. This material consisted of blood, taken after dendritic cell vaccination. The receptors originated from a human donor with glioblastoma.

The chain uses TRBV19 and TRBJ1-1; 8 nucleotides agree with TRBD1. Germline CDR1 reads LNHDA; CDR2 reads SQIVND (reference sequence). The junction had 7 bases not matched to a gene; V was cut back by 6 bases and J by 4 bases. The CDR3 extends over 14 amino acids. The CDR3, as DNA: TGTGCCAGTAGCGGCCGACAGGGGAGCACTGAAGCTTTCTTT. Translation: CASSGRQGSTEAFF.

Notes on this clone: The sample has other DNA sequences that encode this CDR3 too. This chain connects TRBV30 to TRBJ1-2; D remains unclear. In germline, CDR1 is GTSNPN, CDR2 SVGIG (reference sequence). The CDR3 is 13 amino acids. V dropped 0 bases and J dropped 2 bases, with 7 bases sitting between them. The CDR3 loop reads CAWSVEKNYGYTF. As DNA, the CDR3 is TGTGCCTGGAGTGTAGAGAAGAACTATGGCTACACCTTC.

CDR3 sequence reads: CASSLEIHNTEAFF. CDR3 sequence (DNA): TGCGCCAGCAGCCTGGAAATACACAACACTGAAGCTTTCTTT. This chain links TRBV5-1 with TRBJ1-1; D remains unclear. Germline V gene lookup returns CDR1 SGHRS and CDR2 YFSETQ. The CDR3 is 14 residues long. V lost 4 bases and J lost 2, with 12 bases in between.

The chain recombines TRBV7-2 with TRBJ2-7; D is ambiguous. The CDR3 runs to 11 residues. The V end lost 5 bases, the J end lost 10 bases, and 12 bases lay between the germline ends. The germline V gene encodes CDR1 SGHTA and CDR2 FQGNSA. The CDR3 loop is CASSQIGEQYF. In DNA form, the CDR3 reads TGTGCCAGCAGCCAGATCGGAGAACAGTACTTC.

This clone was counted once. This sequence joins TRBV23-1 and TRBJ2-4; a possible D gene is TRBD2 (7 bases). TRBV23-1 is classed as an ORF, of uncertain function. The CDR3 runs 15 residues. Trimming took 6 bases from V and 7 from J, leaving 19 bases between them. This CDR3 is CASRRTGGAGNIQYF. Here the CDR3 DNA reads TGCGCCAGCAGGCGGACGGGGGGCGCAGGGAACATTCAGTACTTC.

The V gene is TRBV5-1, the J gene TRBJ1-2, with 9 nucleotides matching TRBD1. The CDR3 loop spans 15 amino acids. CDR1 SGHRS and CDR2 YFSETQ come from the germline V gene. V was clipped by 4 bases and J by 4 bases; unmatched bases: 8. CDR3 sequence: CASSPTGQGSYGYTF. CDR3 in DNA: TGCGCCAGCAGCCCCACGGGACAGGGAAGCTATGGCTACACCTTC. Together with reference TRBV5-1 and TRBJ1-2, the CDR3 gives the full variable domain: KAGVTQTPRYLIKTRGQQVTLSCSPISGHRSVSWYQQTPGQGLQFLFEYFSETQRNKGNFPGRFSGRQFSNSRSEMNVSTLELGDSALYLCASSPTGQGSYGYTFGSGTRLTVV.

V gene TRBV6-1 combines with J gene TRBJ1-5; 7 bases map to TRBD1. Germline V gene data show CDR1 as MNHNS and CDR2 as SASEGT. The CDR3 has 14 amino acids. V lost 2 bases, J lost 7 bases, and 5 bases stayed unmatched. The CDR3 DNA reads TGTGCCAGCAGTGAAAATACAGGGGACCAGCCCCAGCATTTT. Translated: CASSENTGDQPQHF.

This clone has a handful of counts. The chain uses TRBV7-3 and TRBJ1-3; D gene ambiguous. The V end was cut by 4 bases, the J end by 1 base, with 11 bases between. Germline V gene data show CDR1 as SGHTA and CDR2 as FQGTGA. The CDR3 sequence is 15 residues long. Here the CDR3 reads CASSSQPGSGNTIYF. The CDR3 region has the DNA TGTGCCAGCAGCTCCCAACCGGGGTCTGGAAACACCATATATTTT.

The rearrangement links TRBV5-8 to TRBJ1-2; the match to TRBD1 covers 9 bases. Germline-derived CDR1 and CDR2 are SGHTS and YDEGEE. The CDR3 has 15 amino acids. J gave up 3 bases and V 3 bases, and 6 bases lay outside the gene matches. The CDR3 DNA reads TGTGCCAGCAGCTCACAGGGGGCAGGTCACTATGGCTACACCTTC. Protein product: CASSSQGAGHYGYTF.

The genes are TRBV14 and TRBJ1-2; 8 bases map to TRBD1. Looked up from germline, CDR1 is SGHDN and CDR2 is FVKESK. V lost 3 bases to trimming and J lost 4 bases; unmatched junction nucleotides: 7. The CDR3 is 15 residues long. The CDR3 here is CASSQLDRDPYGYTF. Written as DNA, the CDR3 is TGTGCCAGCAGCCAGTTGGACAGGGACCCCTATGGCTACACCTTC.

The V call is TRBV6-1, the J call TRBJ2-1, with D hard to call. Deletions cut 9 bases from V and 4 bases from J, with 13 bases between. The CDR3 consists of 13 residues. Germline V CDR1 and CDR2: MNHNS, SASEGT. CDR3 coding DNA: TGTGCCAGTAGAGTCCGTTCGTACAATGAGCAGTTCTTC. Its protein product is CASRVRSYNEQFF.

J is TRBJ2-3 and V is TRBV27; a possible D gene is TRBD2 (7 bases). Germline-derived CDR1 and CDR2 are MNHEY and SMNVEV (reference sequence). V was cut by 4 bases and J by 4 bases, with 18 bases left in between. This CDR3 comprises 16 residues. The CDR3 protein is CASSSAGAGSADTQYF. The CDR3 coding sequence is TGTGCCAGCAGTTCGGCGGGGGCGGGAAGCGCAGATACGCAGTATTTT.

This clone was seen a handful of times. This chain joins TRBV5-4 and TRBJ2-2, with 9 bases fitting TRBD1. Germline-derived CDR1 and CDR2 are SGHNT and YYREEE (reference sequence). V shed 2 bases and J 2 bases; nucleotides not matched to a gene: 4. The CDR3 is made up of 16 amino acids. The chain's CDR3 is CASSLWTGVNTGELFF. The CDR3 region has the DNA TGTGCCAGCAGCTTATGGACAGGGGTTAACACCGGGGAGCTGTTTTTT.

This clone has only a few counts. The chain carries TRBV29-1 and TRBJ1-5; the match to TRBD1 covers 7 bases. Germline V gives CDR1 SQVTM, CDR2 ANQGSEA. The length of the CDR3 is 12 residues. DNA of the CDR3: TGCGCCACAGGGGAACCTAATCAGCCCCAGCATTTT. It yields the protein CATGEPNQPQHF.

J is TRBJ2-3 and V is TRBV5-1; 10 positions agree with TRBD2. This CDR3 spans 15 amino acids. V shed 5 bases, J shed 2 bases, and the junction held 5 bases outside the gene matches. The V gene's germline CDR1 is SGHRS and CDR2 YFSETQ. DNA of the CDR3: TGCGCCAGCAGTCAGACTAGCGGGCACACAGATACGCAGTATTTT. Its protein product is CASSQTSGHTDTQYF.

The chain uses TRBV5-1 and TRBJ2-5, with 7 bases lining up with TRBD1. There are 14 residues in the CDR3. Germline V gene data show CDR1 as SGHRS and CDR2 as YFSETQ. V was clipped by 4 bases and J by 8 bases; unmatched bases: 11. DNA for the CDR3: TGCGCCAGCAGCCGGGGCGGACAGGAATTCACCCAGTACTTC. It codes for CASSRGGQEFTQYF.

The V call is TRBV6-5, the J call TRBJ2-6; D unclear. V dropped 0 bases and J dropped 4 bases, with 7 bases sitting between them. This CDR3 contains 15 residues. Germline loops: CDR1 MNHEY, CDR2 SVGAGI. CDR3 residues: CASSYSLPGANVLTF. DNA of the CDR3: TGTGCCAGCAGTTACTCTCTCCCCGGGGCCAACGTCCTGACTTTC.

This clone was found once. CDR3 sequence: CASSIGPLAGAPSEQFF. In nucleotides, the CDR3 is TGTGCCAGCAGCATTGGCCCACTAGCGGGAGCCCCATCTGAGCAGTTCTTC. This rearrangement joins TRBV7-6 to TRBJ2-1, with 11 bases identical to TRBD2. Trimming at V came to 5 bases and at J to 9 bases, leaving 15 bases not matched to a gene. The CDR3 totals 17 residues. Germline-derived CDR1 and CDR2 are SGHVS and FNYEAQ. Together with reference TRBV7-6 and TRBJ2-1, the CDR3 gives the full variable domain: GAGVSQSPRYKVTKRGQDVALRCDPISGHVSLYWYRQALGQGPEFLTYFNYEAQQDKSGLPNDRFSAERPEGSISTLTIQRTEQRDSAMYRCASSIGPLAGAPSEQFFGPGTRLTVL.

This chain uses TRBV19 with TRBJ2-1, with 7 bases fitting TRBD1. The V gene's germline CDR1 is LNHDA and CDR2 SQIVND (reference sequence). The CDR3 spans 14 residues. The junction had 10 bases not matched to a gene; V was cut back by 4 bases and J by 10 bases. CDR3 protein: CASSTGGGRMEQFF. CDR3 DNA: TGTGCCAGTAGTACAGGGGGTGGACGGATGGAGCAGTTCTTC.

The chain employs TRBV7-2 and TRBJ2-3; D ambiguous. Germline V lookup: CDR1 SGHTA, CDR2 FQGNSA. The CDR3 extends over 12 amino acids. V was pared by 5 bases and J by 6 bases, with 9 bases between. Here the CDR3 DNA reads TGTGCCAGCAGCCCCTATGAGGATACGCAGTATTTT. It is translated as CASSPYEDTQYF.

The chain combines TRBV7-9 with TRBJ2-5; TRBD1 is a possible D gene (6 bases). The CDR3 covers 12 residues. Per germline, CDR1 SEHNR and CDR2 FQNEAQ (reference sequence). Trimming took 5 bases from V and 9 from J, leaving 13 bases between them. CDR3 coding DNA: TGTGCCAGCAGCCTAAACCGACAGGCCCAGTACTTC. This codes for CASSLNRQAQYF.

The sample holds one count of this clone. This chain links TRBV5-1 with TRBJ1-2; possible D gene TRBD1, 6 bases. The CDR3 is made up of 15 amino acids. Trimming shortened V by 4 bases and J by 1 base, and 14 bases separated the two germline ends. Germline V gives CDR1 SGHRS, CDR2 YFSETQ. The CDR3: CASSLQGSVNYGYTF. CDR3 nucleotides: TGCGCCAGCAGCCTACAGGGAAGTGTTAACTATGGCTACACCTTC.

This clone was seen more than once but under ten times. The chain employs TRBV6-1 and TRBJ1-4; D gene unclear. Germline values: CDR1 MNHNS, CDR2 SASEGT. The CDR3 contains 13 residues. Trimming took off 5 bases at V and 4 bases at J, with 8 bases between the two ends. CDR3 sequence reads: CASSLQDNEKLFF. Written as DNA, the CDR3 is TGTGCCAGCAGTTTGCAGGATAATGAAAAACTGTTTTTT.

The chain has TRBV19 and TRBJ1-5, with D tentatively TRBD1 (6 bases). This CDR3 comprises 15 residues. The V and J ends lost 7 bases and 3 bases respectively, with 16 bases between them. The germline gives CDR1 LNHDA, CDR2 SQIVND (reference sequence). The DNA for the CDR3 is TGTGCCAGTAAGGCCAGGGGCCAGGTCAATCAGCCCCAGCATTTT. Encoded protein: CASKARGQVNQPQHF. Using reference TRBV19 and TRBJ1-5 for the parts outside the CDR3, the full variable domain is DGGITQSPKYLFRKEGQNVTLSCEQNLNHDAMYWYRQDPGQGLRLIYYSQIVNDFQKGDIAEGYSVSREKKESFPLTVTSAQKNPTAFYLCASKARGQVNQPQHFGDGTRLSIL.

This rearrangement joins TRBV5-1 to TRBJ1-1; 8 bases are shared with TRBD1. The CDR3 spans 14 residues. The ends lost 2 bases at V and 3 bases at J; junction bases unmatched: 3. Per germline, CDR1 SGHRS and CDR2 YFSETQ. CDR3 sequence (DNA): TGCGCCAGCAGCTTACGGGACAGGTACACTGAAGCTTTCTTT. Its protein is CASSLRDRYTEAFF.

This clone came up a few times. J is TRBJ2-1 and V is TRBV6-1; 8 positions agree with TRBD2. The CDR3 consists of 15 residues. CDR1 and CDR2 from the germline V gene are MNHNS and SASEGT. V dropped 8 bases and J dropped 2; count of bases not matched to a gene: 8. The CDR3 is CASLISGVTYNEQFF. The DNA for the CDR3 is TGTGCCAGCTTGATTAGCGGGGTAACCTACAATGAGCAGTTCTTC.

This clone occurred once. The chain combines TRBV19 with TRBJ1-4; 12 bases match TRBD1. Germline V CDR1 and CDR2: LNHDA, SQIVND (reference sequence). With 5 bases clipped from V and 10 bases from J, the junction kept 5 bases outside the gene matches. The CDR3 loop spans 14 amino acids. The CDR3 coding sequence is TGTGCCAGTAGTGGGGGACAGGGGGCCTTAAAACTGTTTTTT. Its translation is CASSGGQGALKLFF.

The genes are TRBV5-1 and TRBJ2-5; 9 bases match TRBD1. The junction had 6 bases not matched to a gene; V was cut back by 4 bases and J by 5 bases. The germline gives CDR1 SGHRS, CDR2 YFSETQ. The CDR3 covers 14 residues. For the CDR3, the DNA is TGCGCCAGCAGCCCGGGGACAGGGATGGAGACCCAGTACTTC. Its translation: CASSPGTGMETQYF.